Sequencing of this T cell receptor (beta chain) was carried out in a study of cytomegalovirus exposure and HLA in healthy donors. Study-wide background: As released early, the data held roughly 85 million unique TCRs from HLA-typed donors. Study findings and constraints: In vitro assays verified that a few CMV-associated chains recognized CMV antigens specifically.

The PCR ran on 60 Vbeta and 13 Jbeta primers. Profiled with immunoSEQ multiplex PCR; TCRdb holds only in-frame clones, not every one. The table records 150,000 to 200,000 clones, 75% to 85% of them present only once. Worth noting for this clone: What it binds is unknown.

This TCR came from a girl aged 2 to 9 in good health and CMV-seropositive. The sample comprised PBMCs.

The CDR3 nucleotides are TGTGCCAGCTCACCAGGGCCCAATGGTGAGCAGTACTTC. This codes for CASSPGPNGEQYF. The chain has TRBV18 and TRBJ2-5; D remains ambiguous. The CDR3 is 13 amino acids. Germline assignment: CDR1 KGHSH and CDR2 LQKENI. Between the trimmed V and J ends, which lost 2 bases and 11 bases, there was a span of 15 bases.